This T cell receptor beta chain derives from a study of blood T cell repertoires in COVID-19. Overall study: Whether acute or convalescent, the COVID-19 samples came from the United States, Italy and Spain. T cells, B-cell-depleted T cells, or PBMCs supplied cDNA or gDNA.

Assay: immunoSEQ multiplex PCR; the TCRdb copy retains only in-frame clones and omits some. The table shows 35,000 to 40,000 clones, with approximately 78% occurring only once. The germline V gene has CDR1 SGHRS and CDR2 YFSETQ. The CDR3 is made up of 16 amino acids. Trimming at V came to 5 bases and at J to 3 bases, leaving 6 bases not matched to a gene. This TCR was recovered from a man between 65 and 85 years old with acute or convalescent COVID-19. Sequenced material: peripheral blood. J is TRBJ2-6 and V is TRBV5-1; 9 bases map to TRBD1. The CDR3 here is CASRDRGEFGANVLTF. DNA for the CDR3: TGCGCCAGCAGGGACAGGGGCGAGTTTGGGGCCAACGTCCTGACTTTC.